This T cell receptor beta chain emerged from a study of siplizumab effects on memory and regulatory T cells. Concerning this clone itself: The antigen is undetermined.

General study results and limits: Roughly 80-97% of proliferating CD4+ or CD8+ clones defied assignment to a naive or memory phenotype. The study found naive T cells seemingly more diverse than memory cells and seemingly major alloresponse contributors. Proliferating Tregs taken from siplizumab cultures were not shown to have a confirmed suppressive function.

The protocol was immunoSEQ multiplex PCR, while the TCRdb copy is restricted to in-frame clones and leaves out a portion. The table shows approximately 84,000 clones, with 85% to 95% occurring only once. The sequence was collected from a human donor in good health. The sample comprised CD8+ T cells sorted from blood.

The DNA of the CDR3 is TGTGCCAGCAGCTTAGGGGTTCTATACAATGAGCAGTTCTTC. Its protein is CASSLGVLYNEQFF. This rearrangement joins TRBV11-2 to TRBJ2-1; D gene unclear. The CDR3 extends over 14 amino acids. CDR1 is SGHAT, CDR2 FQNNGV, per germline. V shed 1 base and J shed 4 bases, with 8 bases lying between them. Using reference TRBV11-2 and TRBJ2-1 for the parts outside the CDR3, the full variable domain is EAGVAQSPRYKIIEKRQSVAFWCNPISGHATLYWYQQILGQGPKLLIQFQNNGVVDDSQLPKDRFSAERLKGVDSTLKIQPAKLEDSAVYLCASSLGVLYNEQFFGPGTRLTVL.